Below are 10 T cell receptor gamma chains sequenced from a single sample in a study of gamma delta lymphoproliferative disorders and STAT genes. Sequencing used genomic DNA taken from PBMCs of patients and controls. TCRdb called clones from the multiplex PCR reads again using CATT. The sample contains 5,000 or so gamma-chain clones, about 7.7% of which appear only once. The sequenced sample was blood. These receptors were taken from a human donor in good health.

Relative to its sample, this clone is medium-sized. The rearrangement links TRGV8 to TRGJP2. TCRdb supplies no J gene; here it was assigned by aligning the nucleotide sequence to germline. Germline CDR1 and CDR2: VENAVY and YDSYNSRV. CDR3 length: 16 amino acids. With V trimmed by 3 bases and J by 1 base, 8 bases remained unmatched. This CDR3 is CATWDWASSSDWIKTF. For the CDR3, the DNA is TGTGCCACCTGGGATTGGGCATCTAGTAGTGATTGGATCAAGACGTTT.

This clone qualifies as medium-sized (0.01 to 0.1%). This sequence joins TRGV10 and TRGJ1 or TRGJ2. TCRdb is silent on the J gene; assignment here came from matching the DNA to germline. TRGV10 is flagged as an ORF with uncertain function. The trim removed 8 bases at V and 5 bases at J, leaving 10 bases unmatched. There are 13 residues in the CDR3. DNA for the CDR3: TGTGCTGCGTGGGATTACTTAGATTATAAGAAACTCTTT. Translating gives CAAWDYLDYKKLF.

This clone was picked up many times. J is TRGJP1 and V is TRGV3. TCRdb leaves out the J gene; it was filled in here by matching the DNA to germline. Germline assignment: CDR1 VTNTFY and CDR2 YDVSTARD (reference sequence). With 3 bases clipped from V and 0 bases from J, the junction kept 4 bases outside the gene matches. The CDR3 has 15 amino acids. The CDR3 reads CATWDGNTTGWFKIF. The CDR3 nucleotides read TGTGCCACCTGGGACGGGAATACCACTGGTTGGTTCAAGATATTT.

This clone is medium-sized by share. The gene calls are TRGV2 and TRGJP2. Matching the DNA to germline supplied the J gene, which TCRdb does not give. The germline CDR1 and CDR2 sequences are EGSNGY and YDSYNSKV. This CDR3 has 18 residues. The V segment lost 0 bases and the J segment 8 bases; nucleotides outside the gene matches: 18. CDR3 in DNA: TGTGCCACCTGGGACGGGCTCTCCTTGTTTTGTCGGGATTGGATCAAGACGTTT. Its translation: CATWDGLSLFCRDWIKTF.

This clone is deemed medium-sized. J is TRGJ1 or TRGJ2 and V is TRGV8. The J gene is absent in TCRdb and was assigned here via DNA matching to germline. The CDR3 totals 11 residues. The germline gives CDR1 VENAVY, CDR2 YDSYNSRV. V gave up 3 bases and J gave up 7 bases; unmatched junction bases: 3. Here the CDR3 DNA reads TGTGCCACCTGGGATTGCTATAAGAAACTCTTT. Residues: CATWDCYKKLF.

This clone has at least ten counts. The chain combines TRGV9 with TRGJ1 or TRGJ2. As TCRdb names no J gene, one was assigned here on the basis of a DNA match to germline. V was clipped by 0 bases and J by 2 bases; unmatched bases: 4. Germline V lookup: CDR1 GITISATS, CDR2 ISYDGTV (reference sequence). CDR3 length: 14 amino acids. The CDR3 region is CALWEVRDYYKKLF. CDR3 DNA: TGTGCCTTGTGGGAGGTGCGGGATTATTATAAGAAACTCTTT.

This clone is medium-sized. The CDR3 sequence is CAAWPSRNTGWFKIF. As DNA, the CDR3 is TGTGCTGCGTGGCCTTCTAGAAACACTGGTTGGTTCAAGATATTT. The chain employs TRGV10 and TRGJP1. TCRdb gives no J gene; it was assigned here by matching the DNA to germline. TRGV10 is known as an ORF, though its function is uncertain. Trimming took 8 bases from V and 4 from J; bases not matched to a gene: 11. The CDR3 contains 15 residues.

This clone rates as medium-sized. The chain joins TRGV9 to TRGJP. As TCRdb names no J gene, one was assigned here on the basis of a DNA match to germline. This CDR3 is built from 18 residues. V shed 2 bases and J 9 bases; nucleotides not matched to a gene: 13. Looked up from germline, CDR1 is GITISATS and CDR2 is ISYDGTV (reference sequence). In DNA form, the CDR3 reads TGTGCCTTGTGGGAGGCCTCCGTGTTAGGGTTGGGCAAAAAAATCAAGGTATTT. It yields the protein CALWEASVLGLGKKIKVF.

This clone qualifies as medium-sized. Distinct nucleotide sequences in the sample also encode this CDR3. This rearrangement joins TRGV10 to TRGJ1 or TRGJ2. No J gene was available from TCRdb, and it was assigned here by a germline match of the DNA. TRGV10 is designated an ORF whose function remains uncertain. This CDR3 contains 12 residues. V lost 8 bases to trimming and J lost 3 bases; unmatched junction nucleotides: 5. CDR3 residues: CAAWGLYYKKLF. CDR3 DNA: TGTGCTGCGTGGGGCCTTTATTATAAGAAACTCTTT.

This clone was observed many times. The CDR3, as DNA: TGTGCCACCTGGGACACCCGTCCATTATATTATAAGAAACTCTTT. The encoded protein is CATWDTRPLYYKKLF. This chain joins TRGV5 and TRGJ1 or TRGJ2. TCRdb offers no J gene call, so here the DNA was matched to germline to obtain one. Unmatched junction bases numbered 11, after V lost 2 bases and J lost 4 bases. Germline V gene data show CDR1 as VINAFY and CDR2 as YDVSNSKD. The CDR3 is 15 residues long.